The 2 T cell receptor beta chains listed next were all sequenced from one sample in a study of sequential checkpoint blockade in melanoma. The protocol was immunoSEQ multiplex PCR, while the TCRdb copy is restricted to in-frame clones and leaves out a portion. The table has around 9,100 clones, less than 75% seen once; the top ten hold 24%. Treatment specified: randomized to nivolumab then ipilimumab (arm A) or the reverse (arm B). The input for sequencing was CD8+ T cells sorted from blood (inferred from file names), taken from a patient given nivolumab and ipilimumab in sequence. These receptors were taken from a human donor with melanoma.

The chain's CDR3 is CASSYSPGTGSEQYF. The CDR3 DNA reads TGTGCCAGCAGCTACTCTCCCGGGACAGGGTCCGAGCAGTACTTC. The chain has TRBV7-9 and TRBJ2-7; 9 bases match TRBD1. This CDR3 is built from 15 residues. V was pared by 4 bases and J by 6 bases, with 10 bases of the junction left unmatched. Germline CDR1 reads SEHNR; CDR2 reads FQNEAQ (reference sequence).

CDR3 DNA: TGTGCCAGCAGTCCATCCGGGACAGACTTCTATGGCTACACCTTC. This translates into CASSPSGTDFYGYTF. The chain uses TRBV27 and TRBJ1-2; 7 bases line up with TRBD1. The CDR3 totals 15 residues. The V segment lost 5 bases and the J segment 4 bases; nucleotides outside the gene matches: 10. Germline V CDR1 and CDR2: MNHEY, SMNVEV (reference sequence).